The subject of this entry is one T cell receptor beta chain. This CDR3 contains 18 residues. Germline CDR1 reads PRHDT; CDR2 reads FYEKMQ (reference sequence). V shed 4 bases, J shed 0 bases, and the junction held 9 bases outside the gene matches. This sample was taken from a study of tumor-infiltrating lymphocytes in localized non-small cell lung cancer. Some clones are missing from TCRdb's copy, which holds only in-frame ones; the method was immunoSEQ multiplex PCR. The sample contains 12,000 to 15,000 clones, roughly 81% of which appear only once. The chain joins TRBV13 to TRBJ2-6; 7 bases line up with TRBD2. This TCR derives from a human donor with non-small cell lung cancer. The sequencing sample was made of lung tumor tissue. The CDR3 nucleotides read TGTGCCAGCAGCTCCAGACTAAGCGGGGACTCTGGGGCCAACGTCCTGACTTTC. It encodes CASSSRLSGDSGANVLTF.